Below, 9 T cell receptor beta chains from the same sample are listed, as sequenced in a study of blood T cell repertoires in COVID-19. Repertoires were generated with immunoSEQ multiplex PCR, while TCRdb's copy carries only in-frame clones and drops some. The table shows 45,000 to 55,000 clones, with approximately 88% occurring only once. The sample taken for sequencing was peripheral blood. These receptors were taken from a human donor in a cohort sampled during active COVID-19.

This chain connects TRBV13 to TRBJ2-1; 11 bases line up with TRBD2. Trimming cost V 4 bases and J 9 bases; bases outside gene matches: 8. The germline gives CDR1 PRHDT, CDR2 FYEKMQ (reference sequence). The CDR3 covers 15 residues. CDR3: CASSSGLAVYGEQFF. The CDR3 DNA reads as TGTGCCAGCAGCTCGGGACTAGCGGTCTACGGTGAGCAGTTCTTC.

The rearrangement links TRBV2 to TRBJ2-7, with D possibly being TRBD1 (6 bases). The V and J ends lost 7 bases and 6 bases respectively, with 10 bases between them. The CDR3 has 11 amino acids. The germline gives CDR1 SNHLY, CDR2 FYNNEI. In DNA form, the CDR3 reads TGTGCCAGCACCCAGGGGCGCGAGCAGTACTTC. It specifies CASTQGREQYF. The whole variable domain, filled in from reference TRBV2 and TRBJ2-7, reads EPEVTQTPSHQVTQMGQEVILRCVPISNHLYFYWYRQILGQKVEFLVSFYNNEISEKSEIFDDQFSVERPDGSNFTLKIRSTKLEDSAMYFCASTQGREQYFGPGTRLTVT.

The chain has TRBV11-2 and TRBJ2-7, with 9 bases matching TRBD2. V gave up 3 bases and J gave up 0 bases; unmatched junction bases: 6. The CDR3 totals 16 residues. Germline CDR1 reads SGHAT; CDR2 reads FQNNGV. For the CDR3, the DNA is TGTGCCAGCAGCTTCCTACTAGCGGGCTTCTCCTACGAGCAGTACTTC. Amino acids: CASSFLLAGFSYEQYF. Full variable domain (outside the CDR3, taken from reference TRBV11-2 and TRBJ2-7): EAGVAQSPRYKIIEKRQSVAFWCNPISGHATLYWYQQILGQGPKLLIQFQNNGVVDDSQLPKDRFSAERLKGVDSTLKIQPAKLEDSAVYLCASSFLLAGFSYEQYFGPGTRLTVT.

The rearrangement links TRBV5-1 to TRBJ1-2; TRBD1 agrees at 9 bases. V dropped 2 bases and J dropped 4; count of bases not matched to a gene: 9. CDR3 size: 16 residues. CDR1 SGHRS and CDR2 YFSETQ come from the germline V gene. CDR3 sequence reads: CASSFSQGAKSYGYTF. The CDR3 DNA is TGCGCCAGCAGCTTCTCACAGGGGGCCAAGAGCTATGGCTACACCTTC.

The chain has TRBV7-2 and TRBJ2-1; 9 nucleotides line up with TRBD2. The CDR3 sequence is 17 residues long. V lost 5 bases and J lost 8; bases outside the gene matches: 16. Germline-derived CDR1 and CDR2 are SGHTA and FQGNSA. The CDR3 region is CASSDLDLAGIGDEQFF. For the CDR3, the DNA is TGTGCCAGCAGCGACTTAGATCTAGCGGGGATAGGCGATGAGCAGTTCTTC.

The CDR3 bases are TGTGCCTGGGAACAGGGGGGTAACATTCAGTACTTC. Its protein product is CAWEQGGNIQYF. The gene calls are TRBV30 and TRBJ2-4, with 8 bases identical to TRBD1. Germline-derived CDR1 and CDR2 are GTSNPN and SVGIG (reference sequence). Trimming removed 5 bases from V and 7 bases from J; junction bases left unmatched: 4. The CDR3 runs to 12 residues.

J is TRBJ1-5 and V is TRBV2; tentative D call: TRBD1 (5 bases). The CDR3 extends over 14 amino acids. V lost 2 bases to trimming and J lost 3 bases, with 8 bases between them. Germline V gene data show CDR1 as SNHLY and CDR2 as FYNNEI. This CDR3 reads CASSEQGLNQPQHF. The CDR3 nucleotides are TGTGCCAGCAGTGAACAGGGACTCAATCAGCCCCAGCATTTT.

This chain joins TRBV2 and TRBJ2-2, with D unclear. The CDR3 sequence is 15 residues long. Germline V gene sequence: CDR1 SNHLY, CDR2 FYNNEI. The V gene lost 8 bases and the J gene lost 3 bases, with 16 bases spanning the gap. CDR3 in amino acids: CASRYLLGDTGELFF. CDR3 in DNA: TGTGCCAGCCGCTACTTACTTGGTGACACCGGGGAGCTGTTTTTT.

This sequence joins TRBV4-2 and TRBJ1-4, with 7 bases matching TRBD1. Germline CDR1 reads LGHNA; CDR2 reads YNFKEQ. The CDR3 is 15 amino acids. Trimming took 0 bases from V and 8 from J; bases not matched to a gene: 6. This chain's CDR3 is CASSQERDSNEKLFF. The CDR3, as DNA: TGTGCCAGCAGCCAAGAAAGGGACAGTAACGAAAAACTGTTTTTT.